This entry lists 29 T cell receptor beta chains sequenced from one sample in a study of technical replicates of blood from a handful of donors. This table comes from immunoSEQ multiplex PCR, and its TCRdb copy is limited to in-frame clones, with some not included. Here the sample spans 60,000 to 85,000 clones, around 96% being singletons. Sequenced material: T cells isolated from PBMCs. Receptor source: a human donor in good health.

The CDR3 coding sequence is TGTGCTAGTGGGGGAGTAGCGGGAGAGAGGTACGAGCAGTACTTC. This encodes CASGGVAGERYEQYF. This chain links TRBV12-5 with TRBJ2-7; TRBD2 matches at 9 bases. The V and J ends lost 6 bases and 4 bases, in that order; junction bases with no gene match: 10. The CDR3 totals 15 residues. Germline V gene data show CDR1 as LGHNT and CDR2 as FRNRAP. Full variable domain (missing parts from reference TRBV12-5 and TRBJ2-7): DARVTQTPRHKVTEMGQEVTMRCQPILGHNTVFWYRQTMMQGLELLAYFRNRAPLDDSGMPKDRFSAEMPDATLATLKIQPSEPRDSAVYFCASGGVAGERYEQYFGPGTRLTVT.

The chain couples TRBV7-3 to TRBJ1-5; D is ambiguous. The CDR3 has 13 residues. Germline-derived CDR1 and CDR2 are SGHTA and FQGTGA. V shed 2 bases and J shed 3 bases, with 5 bases lying between them. The CDR3 DNA reads TGTGCCAGCAGCTTAGAGTACAATCAGCCCCAGCATTTT. This sequence encodes CASSLEYNQPQHF.

This sequence joins TRBV2 and TRBJ2-3; 9 nucleotides align to TRBD1. V was pared by 4 bases and J by 3 bases, with 8 bases of the junction left unmatched. The germline V gene encodes CDR1 SNHLY and CDR2 FYNNEI. The CDR3 spans 16 residues. CDR3 region: CASSVDRGKSTDTQYF. CDR3 sequence (DNA): TGTGCCAGCAGTGTGGACAGGGGAAAGAGTACAGATACGCAGTATTTT.

This rearrangement joins TRBV28 to TRBJ2-7, with 7 bases that match TRBD1. V lost 5 bases, J lost 4 bases, and 8 bases stayed unmatched. The V gene's germline CDR1 is MDHEN and CDR2 SYDVKM. The CDR3 covers 14 residues. CDR3: CASSDHTGAYEQYF. The CDR3 DNA reads TGTGCCAGCAGTGACCATACAGGGGCATACGAGCAGTACTTC. Combining the CDR3 with reference TRBV28 and TRBJ2-7 gives the whole variable domain DVKVTQSSRYLVKRTGEKVFLECVQDMDHENMFWYRQDPGLGLRLIYFSYDVKMKEKGDIPEGYSVSREKKERFSLILESASTNQTSMYLCASSDHTGAYEQYFGPGTRLTVT.

V usage is TRBV5-6 and J usage is TRBJ2-3; TRBD1 matches 10 bases. V lost 4 bases and J lost 2; bases outside the gene matches: 10. The CDR3 is made up of 17 amino acids. CDR1 and CDR2 (germline): SGHDT, YYEEEE. The CDR3 region is CASSGGTGVRITDTQYF. As DNA, the CDR3 is TGTGCCAGCAGCGGCGGGACAGGGGTAAGGATCACAGATACGCAGTATTTT.

CDR3 in DNA: TGCGCCAGCAGCCAATACAGGGGGCCGTACAATGAGCAGTTCTTC. It is translated as CASSQYRGPYNEQFF. V is TRBV4-1 and J is TRBJ2-1; 9 positions agree with TRBD1. Germline V gene data show CDR1 as MGHRA and CDR2 as YSYEKL. CDR3 length equals 15 residues. The junction had 3 bases not matched to a gene; V was cut back by 2 bases and J by 4 bases.

J is TRBJ2-7 and V is TRBV28; possible D gene TRBD2, 6 bases. From germline, CDR1 is MDHEN and CDR2 SYDVKM. Trimming took 3 bases from V and 0 from J, leaving 15 bases between them. The CDR3 covers 16 residues. CDR3 sequence reads: CASSFSAGGSSYEQYF. The CDR3 DNA reads as TGTGCCAGCAGTTTTTCGGCCGGGGGTAGCTCCTACGAGCAGTACTTC.

V is TRBV29-1 and J is TRBJ1-2, with 9 nucleotides matching TRBD1. Germline-derived CDR1 and CDR2 are SQVTM and ANQGSEA. This CDR3 is 16 amino acids long. V gave up 6 bases and J gave up 1 base; unmatched junction bases: 12. The CDR3 loop is CSVLAPWTGDNYGYTF. The CDR3 DNA follows: TGCAGCGTGTTGGCCCCCTGGACAGGGGATAACTATGGCTACACCTTC.

CDR3 residues: CASSSQGAHGYTF. CDR3 in DNA: TGTGCCAGTAGTAGTCAGGGGGCTCATGGCTACACCTTC. The gene calls are TRBV19 and TRBJ1-2, with TRBD1 matching over 8 bases. The V gene's germline CDR1 is LNHDA and CDR2 SQIVND (reference sequence). The junction had 4 bases not matched to a gene; V was cut back by 4 bases and J by 6 bases. This CDR3 is 13 amino acids long.

The chain has TRBV7-9 and TRBJ1-2; TRBD1 matches at 7 bases. Germline CDR1 reads SEHNR; CDR2 reads FQNEAQ (reference sequence). CDR3 length equals 15 residues. J was trimmed by 0 bases and V by 3 bases; bases with no gene match: 4. CDR3 in amino acids: CASSLQDRSNYGYTF. The CDR3 DNA follows: TGTGCCAGCAGCTTGCAGGACAGGTCTAACTATGGCTACACCTTC.

The chain combines TRBV4-1 with TRBJ2-2; 11 bases fit TRBD2. V lost 2 bases, J lost 2 bases, and 4 bases stayed unmatched. The germline V gene encodes CDR1 MGHRA and CDR2 YSYEKL. This CDR3 comprises 17 residues. CDR3 sequence: CASSQRLAGSNTGELFF. In DNA, the CDR3 is TGCGCCAGCAGCCAAAGACTAGCGGGAAGTAACACCGGGGAGCTGTTTTTT.

This chain joins TRBV5-6 and TRBJ2-1; 7 bases are a match to TRBD1. Unmatched junction bases numbered 8, after V lost 4 bases and J lost 13 bases. Germline assignment: CDR1 SGHDT and CDR2 YYEEEE. The CDR3 runs 12 residues. CDR3 bases: TGTGCCAGCAGCGTTCAGGGGGTTGGTCAGTTCTTC. This gives the protein CASSVQGVGQFF.

The chain employs TRBV10-1 and TRBJ2-7, with 7 bases lining up with TRBD1. CDR1 and CDR2 from the germline V gene are WNHNN and SYGVQD (reference sequence). With V trimmed by 2 bases and J by 5 bases, 3 bases remained unmatched. There are 13 residues in the CDR3. CDR3 amino acids: CASSETGEHEQYF. The CDR3, as DNA: TGCGCCAGCAGTGAGACAGGGGAGCACGAGCAGTACTTC.

The chain combines TRBV7-8 with TRBJ1-1, with D perhaps matching TRBD1 (5 bases). Germline V lookup: CDR1 SGHVS, CDR2 FQNEAQ. The CDR3 consists of 13 residues. Between the trimmed V and J ends, which lost 5 bases and 4 bases, there was a span of 11 bases. DNA for the CDR3: TGTGCCAGCAGCCCTGGCGGGGGCACTGAAGCTTTCTTT. It specifies CASSPGGGTEAFF.

The chain uses TRBV21-1 and TRBJ2-7; no DNA check was done on the table's D call, TRBD2. TRBV21-1 is given as a pseudogene. The CDR3 runs to 15 residues. This CDR3 reads CASSKAPEGLGEQYF. DNA for the CDR3: TGTGCCAGCAGCAAAGCGCCAGAGGGATTGGGCGAGCAGTACTTC.

This chain links TRBV29-1 with TRBJ2-7, with 10 bases fitting TRBD1. Germline V CDR1 and CDR2: SQVTM, ANQGSEA. After removal of 1 base from V and 4 bases from J, the junction contained 7 bases not matched to a gene. This CDR3 is built from 15 residues. Here the CDR3 DNA reads TGCAGCGTTGAAGGGCGCCGGGACAGGGGATACGAGCAGTACTTC. Translation gives CSVEGRRDRGYEQYF.

J is TRBJ2-4 and V is TRBV5-1, with no clear D. This CDR3 is built from 14 residues. The V gene's germline CDR1 is SGHRS and CDR2 YFSETQ. V shed 0 bases and J shed 5 bases, with 9 bases lying between them. The CDR3 bases are TGCGCCAGCAGCTTGGCTGCGTCTGAAAACATTCAGTACTTC. Its translation is CASSLAASENIQYF.

The chain carries TRBV7-3 and TRBJ2-5, with 8 bases identical to TRBD2. CDR1 and CDR2 from the germline V gene are SGHTA and FQGTGA. CDR3 length: 17 residues. V was pared by 5 bases and J by 4 bases, with 15 bases of the junction left unmatched. The CDR3 loop reads CASSPQGGRNGPETQYF. In nucleotides, the CDR3 is TGTGCCAGCAGCCCCCAGGGCGGGAGGAACGGTCCAGAGACCCAGTACTTC.

The chain is built from TRBV7-3 and TRBJ2-3; the match to TRBD2 covers 14 bases. V trimming: 5 bases; J trimming: 5 bases; junction bases outside the gene matches: 9. Germline V gene sequence: CDR1 SGHTA, CDR2 FQGTGA. This CDR3 has 17 residues. CDR3 protein: CASSPSLGLAGGDTQYF. As DNA, the CDR3 is TGTGCCAGCAGCCCTAGCCTAGGACTAGCGGGAGGAGATACGCAGTATTTT.

The chain carries TRBV5-8 and TRBJ2-1; 9 bases are a match to TRBD2. The CDR3 has 15 residues. J gave up 4 bases and V 0 bases, and 2 bases lay outside the gene matches. Germline V gene data show CDR1 as SGHTS and CDR2 as YDEGEE. The CDR3 DNA reads TGTGCCAGCAGCTTGGGGACTAGCGTATACAATGAGCAGTTCTTC. Its translation: CASSLGTSVYNEQFF.

Here the CDR3 reads CASRGQGSYGYTF. The CDR3 DNA reads as TGTGCCAGCAGGGGACAGGGGTCCTATGGCTACACCTTC. V gene TRBV28 combines with J gene TRBJ1-2; TRBD1 matches 10 bases. V trimming: 6 bases; J trimming: 4 bases; junction bases outside the gene matches: 2. Germline V gives CDR1 MDHEN, CDR2 SYDVKM. The CDR3 is 13 amino acids.

As to this clone: The junction and the germline gene differ at one end; a read error may be behind it. The chain couples TRBV25-1 to TRBJ2-7; 9 nucleotides line up with TRBD1. This CDR3 has 11 amino acids. The germline CDR1 and CDR2 sequences are MGHDK and SYGVNS. In DNA, the CDR3 is TGTGCCAGCAGGGCCGGGACAGGGTTCTATTTC. Translation gives CASRAGTGFYF.

The chain employs TRBV29-1 and TRBJ1-2, with D tentatively TRBD1 (5 bases). V lost 4 bases, J lost 6 bases, and 12 bases lay in between. Germline values: CDR1 SQVTM, CDR2 ANQGSEA. This CDR3 has 12 amino acids. DNA of the CDR3: TGCAGCGTTGGGGGCACAACAGATGGCTACACCTTC. It is translated as CSVGGTTDGYTF.

This chain links TRBV27 with TRBJ2-7, with a possible D match to TRBD2 (6 bases). Germline lookup yields CDR1 MNHEY and CDR2 SMNVEV (reference sequence). With 6 bases removed from V and 2 bases from J, the gap between germline ends came to 11 bases. This CDR3 spans 13 amino acids. CDR3 DNA sequence: TGTGCCAGCAGGGGGGAGGTTACCTACGAGCAGTACTTC. It is translated as CASRGEVTYEQYF.

V and J are TRBV6-5 and TRBJ1-3, with a tentative D call TRBD1 (6 bases). V shed 0 bases and J shed 8 bases, with 8 bases lying between them. The germline CDR1 and CDR2 sequences are MNHEY and SVGAGI. The CDR3 extends over 13 amino acids. The chain's CDR3 is CASSYSPGDTIYF. DNA for the CDR3: TGTGCCAGCAGTTACTCGCCAGGGGACACCATATATTTT.

V gene TRBV7-3 combines with J gene TRBJ2-3, with no clear D. CDR1 is SGHTA, CDR2 FQGTGA, per germline. This CDR3 has 13 residues. The germline V and J ends were trimmed by 3 bases and 8 bases, with 12 bases remaining between them. This CDR3 reads CASSLSLLGTQYF. CDR3 sequence (DNA): TGTGCCAGCAGCTTGAGCCTCCTAGGTACGCAGTATTTT.

The rearrangement joins TRBV4-1 to TRBJ2-3; TRBD2 matches at 12 bases. Germline loops: CDR1 MGHRA, CDR2 YSYEKL. The trim removed 3 bases at V and 4 bases at J, leaving 8 bases unmatched. The CDR3 has 17 amino acids. The CDR3 loop is CASSQRTSGTIADTQYF. The DNA of the CDR3 is TGCGCCAGCAGCCAGCGGACTAGCGGGACTATAGCAGATACGCAGTATTTT.

The chain uses TRBV29-1 and TRBJ2-1; tentative D call: TRBD2 (6 bases). V was clipped by 2 bases and J by 6 bases, with 11 bases between them. CDR1 is SQVTM and CDR2 is ANQGSEA in the germline V gene. The CDR3 is 13 residues long. The CDR3 sequence: CSVESGAINEQFF. The CDR3, as DNA: TGCAGCGTTGAATCGGGAGCTATCAATGAGCAGTTCTTC.

V and J are TRBV5-1 and TRBJ2-2; 10 bases line up with TRBD1. CDR1 is SGHRS and CDR2 is YFSETQ in the germline V gene. Unmatched junction bases numbered 6, after V lost 4 bases and J lost 6 bases. The CDR3 spans 15 residues. The CDR3 DNA reads as TGCGCCAGCAGCCCTGACAGGGGGCATTCCGGGGAGCTGTTTTTT. Protein: CASSPDRGHSGELFF.